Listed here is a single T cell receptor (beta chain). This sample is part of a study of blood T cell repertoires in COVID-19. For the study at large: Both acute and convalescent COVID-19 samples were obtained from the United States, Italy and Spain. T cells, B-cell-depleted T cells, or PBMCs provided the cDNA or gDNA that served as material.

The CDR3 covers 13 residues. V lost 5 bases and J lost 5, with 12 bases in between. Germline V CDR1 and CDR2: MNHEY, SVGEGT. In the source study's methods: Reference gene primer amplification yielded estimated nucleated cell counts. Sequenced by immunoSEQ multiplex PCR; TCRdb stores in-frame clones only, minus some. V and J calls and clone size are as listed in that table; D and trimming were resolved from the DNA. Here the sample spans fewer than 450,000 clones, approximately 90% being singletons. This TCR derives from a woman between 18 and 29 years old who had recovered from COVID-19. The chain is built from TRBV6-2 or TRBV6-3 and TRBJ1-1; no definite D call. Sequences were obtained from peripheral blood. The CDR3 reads CASSPRRETEAFF. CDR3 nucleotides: TGTGCCAGCAGTCCGCGTAGGGAGACTGAAGCTTTCTTT.